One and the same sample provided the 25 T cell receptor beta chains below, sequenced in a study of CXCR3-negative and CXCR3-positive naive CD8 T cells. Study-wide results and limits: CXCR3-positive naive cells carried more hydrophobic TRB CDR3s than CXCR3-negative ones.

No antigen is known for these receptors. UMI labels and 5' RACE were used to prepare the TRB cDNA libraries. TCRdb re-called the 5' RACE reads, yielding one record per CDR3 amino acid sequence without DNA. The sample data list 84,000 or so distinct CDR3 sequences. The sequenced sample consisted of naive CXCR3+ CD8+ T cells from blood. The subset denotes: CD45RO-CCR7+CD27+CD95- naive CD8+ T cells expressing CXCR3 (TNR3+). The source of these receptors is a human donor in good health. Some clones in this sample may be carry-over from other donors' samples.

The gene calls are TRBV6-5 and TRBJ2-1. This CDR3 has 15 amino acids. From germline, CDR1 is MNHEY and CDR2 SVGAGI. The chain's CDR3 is CASSYSLSDYNEQFF.

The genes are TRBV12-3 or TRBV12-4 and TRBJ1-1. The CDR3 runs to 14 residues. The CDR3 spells CASSPQRMNTEAFF.

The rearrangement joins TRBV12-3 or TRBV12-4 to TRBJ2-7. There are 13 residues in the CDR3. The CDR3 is CASSYDGLYEQYF.

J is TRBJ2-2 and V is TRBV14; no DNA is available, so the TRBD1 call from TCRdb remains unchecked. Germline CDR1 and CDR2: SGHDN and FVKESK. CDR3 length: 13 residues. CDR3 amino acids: CASSQPGTGELFF.

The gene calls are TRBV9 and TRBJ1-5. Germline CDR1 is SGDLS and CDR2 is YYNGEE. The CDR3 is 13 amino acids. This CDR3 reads CASSVGINQPQHF.

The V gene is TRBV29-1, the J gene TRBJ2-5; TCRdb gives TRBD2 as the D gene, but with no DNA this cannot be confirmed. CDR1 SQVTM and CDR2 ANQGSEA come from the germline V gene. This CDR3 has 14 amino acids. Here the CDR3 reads CSVELLAQEETQYF.

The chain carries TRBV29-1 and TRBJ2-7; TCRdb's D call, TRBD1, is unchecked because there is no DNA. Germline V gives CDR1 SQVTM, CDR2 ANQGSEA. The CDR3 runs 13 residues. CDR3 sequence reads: CSVWDRTAYEQYF.

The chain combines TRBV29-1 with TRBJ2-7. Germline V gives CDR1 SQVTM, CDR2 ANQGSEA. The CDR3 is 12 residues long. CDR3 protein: CSVVKSSYEQYF.

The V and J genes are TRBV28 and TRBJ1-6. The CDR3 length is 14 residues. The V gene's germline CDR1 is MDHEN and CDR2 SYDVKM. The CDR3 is CASSLPRNNSPLHF.

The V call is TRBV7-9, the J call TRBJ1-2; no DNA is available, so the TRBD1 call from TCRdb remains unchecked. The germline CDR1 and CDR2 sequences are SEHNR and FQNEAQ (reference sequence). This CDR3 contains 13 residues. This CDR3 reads CASTGYLLEGYTF.

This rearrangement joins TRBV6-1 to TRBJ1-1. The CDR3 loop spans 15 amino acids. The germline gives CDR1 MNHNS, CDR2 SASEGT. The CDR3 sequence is CASSEMSLGGTEAFF.

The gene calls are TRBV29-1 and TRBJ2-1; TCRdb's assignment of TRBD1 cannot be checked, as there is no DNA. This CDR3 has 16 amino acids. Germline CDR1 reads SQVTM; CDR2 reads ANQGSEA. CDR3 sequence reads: CSVGGTGIHSYNEQFF.

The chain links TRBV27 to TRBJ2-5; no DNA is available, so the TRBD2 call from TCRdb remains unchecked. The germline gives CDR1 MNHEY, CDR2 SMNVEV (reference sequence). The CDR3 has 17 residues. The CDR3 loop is CASSLGTLAGDGETQYF.

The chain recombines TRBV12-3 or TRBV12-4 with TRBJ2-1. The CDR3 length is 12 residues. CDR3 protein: CASSLRDNEQFF.

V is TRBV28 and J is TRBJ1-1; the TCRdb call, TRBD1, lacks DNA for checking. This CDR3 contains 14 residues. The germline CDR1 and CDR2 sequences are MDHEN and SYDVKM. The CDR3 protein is CASRDRVLNTEAFF.

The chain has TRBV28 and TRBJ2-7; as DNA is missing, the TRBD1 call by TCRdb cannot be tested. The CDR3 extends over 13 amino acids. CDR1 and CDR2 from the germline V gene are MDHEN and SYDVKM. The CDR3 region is CASSSRETYEQYF.

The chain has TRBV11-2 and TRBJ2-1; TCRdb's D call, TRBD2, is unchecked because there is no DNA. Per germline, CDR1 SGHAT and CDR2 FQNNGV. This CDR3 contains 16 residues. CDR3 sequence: CASSLGPRASYNEQFF.

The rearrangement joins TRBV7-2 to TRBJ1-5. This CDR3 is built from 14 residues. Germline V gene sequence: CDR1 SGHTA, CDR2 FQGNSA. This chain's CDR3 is CASSLGPVSQPQHF.

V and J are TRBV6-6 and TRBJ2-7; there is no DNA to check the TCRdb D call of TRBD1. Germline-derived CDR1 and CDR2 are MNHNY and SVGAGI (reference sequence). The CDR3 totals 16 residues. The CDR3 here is CASSYSEGMSSYEQYF.

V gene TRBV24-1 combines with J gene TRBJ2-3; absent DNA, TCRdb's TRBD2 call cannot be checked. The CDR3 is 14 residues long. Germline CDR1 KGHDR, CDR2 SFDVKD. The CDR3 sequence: CATSDSRGSDTQYF.

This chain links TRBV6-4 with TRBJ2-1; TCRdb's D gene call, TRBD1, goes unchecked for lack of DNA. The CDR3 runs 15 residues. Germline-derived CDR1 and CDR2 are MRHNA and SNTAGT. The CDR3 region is CASSDLGSPGDEQFF.

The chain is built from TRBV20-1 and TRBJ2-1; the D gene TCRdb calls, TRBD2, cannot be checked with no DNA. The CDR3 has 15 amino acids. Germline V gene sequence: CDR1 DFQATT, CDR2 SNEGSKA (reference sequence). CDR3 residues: CSARDDSGAYNEQFF.

CDR3 amino acids: CASGWDRSYNEQFF. The chain recombines TRBV27 with TRBJ2-1; without DNA, the TCRdb call of TRBD1 cannot be checked. This CDR3 is 14 amino acids long. Looked up from germline, CDR1 is MNHEY and CDR2 is SMNVEV (reference sequence).

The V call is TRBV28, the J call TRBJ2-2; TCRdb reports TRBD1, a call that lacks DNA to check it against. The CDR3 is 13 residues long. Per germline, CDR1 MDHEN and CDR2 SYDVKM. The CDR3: CASGGAGTGELFF.

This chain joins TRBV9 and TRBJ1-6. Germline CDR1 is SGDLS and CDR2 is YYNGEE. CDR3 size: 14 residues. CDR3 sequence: CASRNPAYNSPLHF. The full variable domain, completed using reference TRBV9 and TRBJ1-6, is DSGVTQTPKHLITATGQRVTLRCSPRSGDLSVYWYQQSLDQGLQFLIQYYNGEERAKGNILERFSAQQFPDLHSELNLSSLELGDSALYFCASRNPAYNSPLHFGNGTRLTVT.